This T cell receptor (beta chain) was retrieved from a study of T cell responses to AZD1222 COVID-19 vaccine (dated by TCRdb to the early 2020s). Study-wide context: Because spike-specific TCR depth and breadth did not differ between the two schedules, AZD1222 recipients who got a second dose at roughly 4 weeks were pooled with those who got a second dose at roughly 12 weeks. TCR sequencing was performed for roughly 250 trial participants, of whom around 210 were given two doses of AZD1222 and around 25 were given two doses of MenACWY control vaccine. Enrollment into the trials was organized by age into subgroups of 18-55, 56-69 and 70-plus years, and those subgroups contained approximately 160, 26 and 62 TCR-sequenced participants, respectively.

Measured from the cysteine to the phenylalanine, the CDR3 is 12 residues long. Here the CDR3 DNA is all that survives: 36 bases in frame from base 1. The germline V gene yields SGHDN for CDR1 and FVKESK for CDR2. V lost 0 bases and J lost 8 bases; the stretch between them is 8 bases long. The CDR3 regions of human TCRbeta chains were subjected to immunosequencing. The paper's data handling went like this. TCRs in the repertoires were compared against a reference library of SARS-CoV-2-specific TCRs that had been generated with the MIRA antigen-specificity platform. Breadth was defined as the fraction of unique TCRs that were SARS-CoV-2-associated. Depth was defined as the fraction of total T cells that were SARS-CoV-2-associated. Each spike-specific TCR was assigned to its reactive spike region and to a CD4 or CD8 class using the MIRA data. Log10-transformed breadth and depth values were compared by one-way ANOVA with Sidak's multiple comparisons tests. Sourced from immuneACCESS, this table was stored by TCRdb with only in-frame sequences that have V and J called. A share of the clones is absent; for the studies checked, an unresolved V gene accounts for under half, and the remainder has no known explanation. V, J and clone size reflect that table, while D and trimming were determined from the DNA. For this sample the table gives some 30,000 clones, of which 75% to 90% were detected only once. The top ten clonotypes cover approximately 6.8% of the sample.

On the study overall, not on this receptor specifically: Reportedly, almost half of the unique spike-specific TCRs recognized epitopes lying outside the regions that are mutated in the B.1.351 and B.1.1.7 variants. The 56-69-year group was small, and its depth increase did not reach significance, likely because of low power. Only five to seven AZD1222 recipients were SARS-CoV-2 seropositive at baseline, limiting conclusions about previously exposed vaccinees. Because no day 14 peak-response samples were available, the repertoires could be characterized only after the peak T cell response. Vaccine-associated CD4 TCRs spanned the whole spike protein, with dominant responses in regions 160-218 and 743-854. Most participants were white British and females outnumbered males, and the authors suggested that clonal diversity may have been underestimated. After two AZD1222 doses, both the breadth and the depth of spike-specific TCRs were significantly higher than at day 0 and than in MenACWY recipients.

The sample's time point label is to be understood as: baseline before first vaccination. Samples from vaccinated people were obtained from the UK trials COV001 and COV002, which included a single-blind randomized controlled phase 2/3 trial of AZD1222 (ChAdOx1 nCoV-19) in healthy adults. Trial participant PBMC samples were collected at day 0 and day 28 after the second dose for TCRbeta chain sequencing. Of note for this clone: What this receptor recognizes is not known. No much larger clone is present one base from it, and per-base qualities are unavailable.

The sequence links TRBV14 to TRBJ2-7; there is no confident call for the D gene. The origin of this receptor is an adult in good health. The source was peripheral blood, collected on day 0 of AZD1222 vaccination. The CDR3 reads CASSQDLLKQYF. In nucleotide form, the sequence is TGTGCCAGCAGCCAAGATCTTTTAAAGCAGTACTTC.